This T cell receptor (beta chain) came from a study of cytomegalovirus exposure and HLA in healthy donors. V was clipped by 4 bases and J by 5 bases, with 10 bases between them. This CDR3 comprises 13 residues. The germline CDR1 and CDR2 sequences are ENHRY and SYGVKD. With 60 Vbeta and 13 Jbeta primers, the PCR was carried out. TCRdb's copy holds only in-frame clones and misses some; the assay was immunoSEQ multiplex PCR. The data show some 130,000 clones, approximately 8.9% seen once. The sequencing input was PBMCs. The source is a middle-aged woman in good health and CMV-seropositive. The V gene is TRBV10-3, the J gene TRBJ2-3; D might be TRBD2 (6 bases). The CDR3 is CAISARGEDTQYF. The CDR3 coding sequence is TGTGCCATCAGTGCGCGGGGAGAAGATACGCAGTATTTT.